Below are 18 T cell receptor beta chains sequenced from a single sample in a study of metastatic and nonmetastatic thyroid tumors. All patients were untreated before thyroid surgery. With MiXCR, TCRdb called clones anew from the PCR reads. The data show over 30,000 clones, roughly a sixth seen once. Source material: blood. These receptors were obtained from a male donor with papillary thyroid cancer or a benign thyroid nodule (not recorded which). Some clones in this sample may be carry-over from other donors' samples.

The chain employs TRBV10-2 and TRBJ1-2; no firm D call. Germline CDR1 reads WSHSY; CDR2 reads SAAADI. V lost 8 bases and J lost 0, with 13 bases in between. The CDR3 loop spans 14 amino acids. CDR3 DNA sequence: TGCGCCAGCTGGGAAGGCACCCCTAACTATGGCTACACCTTC. Protein product: CASWEGTPNYGYTF.

There are many counts of this clone. Other DNA sequences in this sample translate to the same CDR3. The chain uses TRBV6-6 and TRBJ1-5; D unresolved. The CDR3 is 14 amino acids. Trimming removed 0 bases from V and 7 bases from J, with 10 bases in between. Per the germline V gene, CDR1 is MNHNY and CDR2 is SVGAGI (reference sequence). This CDR3 reads CASSYSKAGQPQHF. CDR3 DNA: TGTGCCAGCAGTTACTCGAAGGCTGGGCAGCCCCAGCATTTT.

This clone was counted many times. The chain employs TRBV2 and TRBJ2-3; 12 bases line up with TRBD2. Trimming removed 4 bases from V and 2 bases from J; junction bases left unmatched: 1. Germline CDR1 is SNHLY and CDR2 is FYNNEI. The CDR3 spans 15 residues. The CDR3 DNA is TGTGCCAGCAGTGGACTAGCGGGAGACACAGATACGCAGTATTTT. Residues: CASSGLAGDTDTQYF.

This clone came up many times. The gene calls are TRBV7-3 and TRBJ2-2, with 9 bases that match TRBD1. J gave up 5 bases and V 1 base, and 11 bases lay outside the gene matches. The CDR3 runs to 18 residues. Per the germline V gene, CDR1 is SGHTA and CDR2 is FQGTGA. The CDR3 DNA is TGTGCCAGCAGCTTAAAGGCCTGGACAGGGGTAGGGACCGGGGAGCTGTTTTTT. Encoded protein: CASSLKAWTGVGTGELFF.

Note on this clone: At one of its ends the junction is not consistent with the germline gene, which may arise from a read error. V usage is TRBV30 and J usage is TRBJ2-7, with 8 bases fitting TRBD2. Germline V gene data show CDR1 as GTSNPN and CDR2 as SVGIG (reference sequence). The CDR3 runs 12 residues. The CDR3 DNA is TGTGCCTGGACTAGCGGGCCCTACAAGCAGTACTTC. Translated: CAWTSGPYKQYF.

In this sample, this clone turned up many times. The CDR3 nucleotides read TGTGCCAGTTACCCCGACAGGCGGAACACCGGGGAGCTGTTTTTT. It codes for CASYPDRRNTGELFF. V is TRBV19 and J is TRBJ2-2, with D tentatively TRBD1 (6 bases). Germline lookup yields CDR1 LNHDA and CDR2 SQIVND (reference sequence). CDR3 size: 15 residues. Trimming stripped 8 bases from V and 1 base from J, with 14 bases between.

This clone was picked up many times. This sequence joins TRBV6-5 and TRBJ1-1; perhaps TRBD1 as D (6 bases). This CDR3 is 14 amino acids long. Looked up from germline, CDR1 is MNHEY and CDR2 is SVGAGI. Trimming took off 0 bases at V and 5 bases at J, with 10 bases between the two ends. CDR3 DNA: TGTGCCAGCAGTTACTCAGGGGGTGGAACTGAAGCTTTCTTT. Its translation: CASSYSGGGTEAFF.

V is TRBV6-1 and J is TRBJ1-5; D gene uncertain. V dropped 6 bases and J dropped 4 bases, with 10 bases sitting between them. CDR1 and CDR2 from the germline V gene are MNHNS and SASEGT. The CDR3 has 13 residues. The CDR3 is CASRIQRNQPQHF. In DNA, the CDR3 is TGTGCCAGCAGGATTCAGCGGAATCAGCCCCAGCATTTT.

This clone was detected many times. The chain carries TRBV3-1 and TRBJ2-7; D call uncertain. Germline V gene lookup returns CDR1 LGHDT and CDR2 YNNKEL (reference sequence). The CDR3 consists of 12 residues. V lost 1 base to trimming and J lost 3 bases, with 4 bases between them. In nucleotides, the CDR3 is TGTGCCAGCAGCCAAGTAGTCTACGAGCAGTACTTC. Translation gives CASSQVVYEQYF.

Comment on this clone: It may be a read error: a sequence one base away is much more abundant. This chain uses TRBV11-1 with TRBJ2-5, with D perhaps TRBD2 (7 bases). This CDR3 spans 14 amino acids. Trimming removed 0 bases from V and 8 bases from J, with 13 bases in between. Germline V CDR1 and CDR2: SGHAT, FQDESV (reference sequence). The CDR3 region has the DNA TGTGCCAGCAGCTTAGCGGGGGCGGGGGATACCCAGTACTTC. This translates into CASSLAGAGDTQYF.

Only a few counts were recorded for this clone. It may be a read error: a sequence one base away is much more abundant. Other DNA sequences within the sample encode an identical CDR3. The chain is built from TRBV28 and TRBJ1-5, with D possibly being TRBD1 (6 bases). Germline V gene lookup returns CDR1 MDHEN and CDR2 SYDVKM. The length of the CDR3 is 13 residues. The CDR3 here is CASRKHREQPQHF. Here the CDR3 DNA reads TGTGCCAGCAGGAAACACAGGGAGCAGCCACAGCATTTT.

By share of the sample, this clone is medium-sized. The chain couples TRBV27 to TRBJ2-7; 7 bases match TRBD2. The CDR3 is 15 residues long. V shed 6 bases and J 2 bases; nucleotides not matched to a gene: 10. Germline loops: CDR1 MNHEY, CDR2 SMNVEV (reference sequence). CDR3 nucleotide sequence: TGTGCCAGCAGCGGGGAAGGGACTATCACCTACGAGCAGTACTTC. Its protein is CASSGEGTITYEQYF.

There are many counts of this clone. This chain joins TRBV30 and TRBJ1-1; TRBD1 aligns across 12 bases. The germline CDR1 and CDR2 sequences are GTSNPN and SVGIG (reference sequence). CDR3 length: 15 amino acids. V trimming: 5 bases; J trimming: 6 bases; junction bases outside the gene matches: 10. The CDR3 region is CAWGLGQGAQAEAFF. The CDR3, as DNA: TGTGCCTGGGGCTTGGGACAGGGGGCTCAGGCTGAAGCTTTCTTT.

This clone appeared many times. This rearrangement joins TRBV4-3 to TRBJ2-7; 12 nucleotides align to TRBD1. Germline V gene data show CDR1 as LGHNA and CDR2 as YSLEER. After removal of 4 bases from V and 4 bases from J, the junction contained 5 bases not matched to a gene. CDR3 size: 15 residues. CDR3 sequence reads: CASSPRGQGAYEQYF. The CDR3 nucleotides read TGCGCCAGCAGCCCCCGGGGACAGGGGGCTTACGAGCAGTACTTC.

The chain has TRBV7-9 and TRBJ1-1, with D tentatively TRBD1 (5 bases). The CDR3 has 11 residues. V lost 10 bases, J lost 1 base, and 7 bases lay in between. Germline lookup yields CDR1 SEHNR and CDR2 FQNEAQ (reference sequence). CDR3 coding DNA: TGTGCCATCAGGGAGAACACTGAAGCTTTCTTT. This translates into CAIRENTEAFF.

In its sample, this clone was seen many times. V is TRBV5-4 and J is TRBJ2-5; 8 bases align to TRBD2. This CDR3 is built from 17 residues. Trimming at V came to 3 bases and at J to 1 base, leaving 11 bases not matched to a gene. Per germline, CDR1 SGHNT and CDR2 YYREEE (reference sequence). The CDR3 is CASSSPLGGGTQETQYF. The CDR3 region has the DNA TGTGCCAGCAGCTCACCACTCGGGGGGGGAACCCAAGAGACCCAGTACTTC.

This clone was detected only a few times. A much bigger clone sits one base away, suggesting this may be a read error. Other nucleotide sequences in the sample specify the same CDR3. The J gene is TRBJ1-1, the V gene TRBV28; unclear D gene. CDR3 length: 13 amino acids. The germline gives CDR1 MDHEN, CDR2 SYDVKM. The CDR3: CASTSDVGTEALF. The CDR3 bases are TGTGCCAGCACCTCGGATGTTGGAACTGAAGCTCTCTTT.

This clone appeared a few times. V is TRBV6-1 and J is TRBJ2-1; the D gene is possibly TRBD1 (5 bases). This CDR3 has 13 residues. Germline V gene lookup returns CDR1 MNHNS and CDR2 SASEGT. CDR3 region: CAIRERRYNEQFF. The CDR3 region has the DNA TGTGCTATCAGGGAAAGGAGATACAATGAGCAGTTCTTC.